Each of the 8 T cell receptor beta chains below was sequenced from the same sample in a study of OX40 agonist ivuxolimab in advanced cancers. Profiling relied on immunoSEQ multiplex PCR, and the TCRdb table lists in-frame clones only, not all of them. Of roughly 41,000 clones detected, roughly nine tenths appear once; the ten largest clones hold roughly 2.3%. The input for sequencing was CD4+ or CD8+ T cells sorted from blood, taken in a trial of the OX40 agonist ivuxolimab. These receptors were collected from an adult with an advanced solid tumor such as melanoma, head and neck, liver or kidney cancer.

The J gene is TRBJ2-3, the V gene TRBV6-6; 9 nucleotides agree with TRBD2. Unmatched junction bases numbered 4, after V lost 2 bases and J lost 4 bases. There are 15 residues in the CDR3. Germline V CDR1 and CDR2: MNHNY, SVGAGI (reference sequence). The CDR3 protein is CASSYQAGGADTQYF. The CDR3 DNA is TGTGCCAGCAGTTACCAAGCGGGGGGTGCAGATACGCAGTATTTT.

This clone was seen only once. The chain uses TRBV9 and TRBJ2-5; no reliable D call. V lost 0 bases and J lost 1, with 7 bases in between. The CDR3 sequence is 14 residues long. CDR1 SGDLS and CDR2 YYNGEE come from the germline V gene. CDR3 sequence reads: CASSVGMGQETQYF. CDR3 bases: TGTGCCAGCAGCGTAGGAATGGGCCAAGAGACCCAGTACTTC.

This clone was found once. This chain uses TRBV30 with TRBJ1-2; TRBD1 is a possible D gene (5 bases). Trimming removed 7 bases at V and 3 bases at J, with 18 bases between. Germline V gene lookup returns CDR1 GTSNPN and CDR2 SVGIG (reference sequence). The CDR3 is 14 amino acids. The CDR3, as DNA: TGTGCCTTGGAACAGGCTCCTCAAGACTATGGCTACACCTTC. Protein sequence: CALEQAPQDYGYTF.

The chain uses TRBV6-1 and TRBJ2-1; D tentatively fits TRBD1 or TRBD2 (5 bases each). The V end lost 3 bases, the J end lost 6 bases, and 12 bases lay between the germline ends. CDR3 length: 14 amino acids. Germline lookup yields CDR1 MNHNS and CDR2 SASEGT. In DNA, the CDR3 is TGTGCCAGCAGTGAGGGACCGAGGCCCAATGAGCAGTTCTTC. It encodes CASSEGPRPNEQFF.

The chain couples TRBV6-5 to TRBJ1-2, with 7 bases fitting TRBD1. Trimming at V came to 2 bases and at J to 2 bases, leaving 2 bases not matched to a gene. The CDR3 has 14 amino acids. Germline V gives CDR1 MNHEY, CDR2 SVGAGI. CDR3 coding DNA: TGTGCCAGCAGTTACGTACAGGGGAACTATGGCTACACCTTC. This translates into CASSYVQGNYGYTF.

J is TRBJ2-3 and V is TRBV13, with D uncertain. V dropped 5 bases and J dropped 4 bases, with 19 bases sitting between them. Germline V gene lookup returns CDR1 PRHDT and CDR2 FYEKMQ (reference sequence). The CDR3 has 16 amino acids. The CDR3: CASSPRAAGGSDTQYF. The CDR3 bases are TGTGCCAGCAGCCCCCGGGCCGCAGGTGGTTCAGATACGCAGTATTTT. The whole variable domain, filled in from reference TRBV13 and TRBJ2-3, reads AAGVIQSPRHLIKEKRETATLKCYPIPRHDTVYWYQQGPGQDPQFLISFYEKMQSDKGSIPDRFSAQQFSDYHSELNMSSLELGDSALYFCASSPRAAGGSDTQYFGPGTRLTVL.

Points on this clone: A read error may produce the germline difference seen at one junction end. The rearrangement joins TRBV11-2 to TRBJ2-3, with 12 bases matching TRBD2. The CDR3 loop spans 13 amino acids. The germline V gene encodes CDR1 SGHAT and CDR2 FQNNGV. CDR3 DNA sequence: TGTGCCAGCAGCTTCGGACTAGCGGGGCGACAATCTTTT. It translates to CASSFGLAGRQSF. Combining the CDR3 with reference TRBV11-2 and TRBJ2-3 gives the whole variable domain EAGVAQSPRYKIIEKRQSVAFWCNPISGHATLYWYQQILGQGPKLLIQFQNNGVVDDSQLPKDRFSAERLKGVDSTLKIQPAKLEDSAVYLCASSFGLAGRQSFGPGTRLTVL.

V is TRBV6-4 and J is TRBJ2-1; 9 bases agree with TRBD1. The germline V gene has CDR1 MRHNA and CDR2 SNTAGT. The CDR3 has 15 residues. The V segment lost 6 bases and the J segment 2 bases; nucleotides outside the gene matches: 5. The DNA of the CDR3 is TGTGCCAGCAGCCGACAGGGGGACGCCTACAATGAGCAGTTCTTC. This encodes CASSRQGDAYNEQFF.